The next 7 T cell receptor beta chains were all read from a single sample in a study of neurological immune-mediated disorders. MiXCR, applied by TCRdb to the 5' RACE reads, yields one record per CDR3 protein. The sample shows roughly 62,000 distinct CDR3 sequences, around 2.3% of them seen only once. Sequencing was carried out using PBMCs. Receptor source: a man aged 50-59 years with multiple sclerosis.

This clonotype was counted at least ten times. V usage is TRBV19 and J usage is TRBJ2-3, with D tentatively TRBD2 (5 bases). V dropped 5 bases and J dropped 7 bases, with 13 bases sitting between them. From germline, CDR1 is LNHDA and CDR2 SQIVND (reference sequence). The CDR3 runs 13 residues. This CDR3 reads CASSSSVANTQYF. CDR3 nucleotides: TGTGCCAGTAGTTCCTCGGTAGCGAATACGCAGTATTTT.

Many counts were recorded for this clonotype. The rearrangement joins TRBV11-3 to TRBJ2-1; the match to TRBD1 covers 7 bases. Trimming removed 5 bases from V and 1 base from J; junction bases left unmatched: 11. The length of the CDR3 is 17 residues. Looked up from germline, CDR1 is SGHNT and CDR2 is YENEEA. The CDR3 region has the DNA TGTGCCAGCAGCCGTGCCGGGACAGATTCTTCCTACAATGAGCAGTTCTTC. This codes for CASSRAGTDSSYNEQFF. Complete variable domain (other parts from reference TRBV11-3 and TRBJ2-1): EAGVVQSPRYKIIEKKQPVAFWCNPISGHNTLYWYLQNLGQGPELLIRYENEEAVDDSQLPKDRFSAERLKGVDSTLKIQPAELGDSAVYLCASSRAGTDSSYNEQFFGPGTRLTVL.

The genes are TRBV12-5 and TRBJ2-1, with 9 nucleotides matching TRBD1. Germline values: CDR1 LGHNT, CDR2 FRNRAP. This CDR3 region has 15 residues. V was clipped by 7 bases and J by 7 bases; unmatched bases: 11. The CDR3 DNA reads TGTGCTAGTGCCCAATCGACAGGGGGAGTAAATGAGCAGTTCTTC. The encoded protein is CASAQSTGGVNEQFF.

This clonotype was counted many times. This chain joins TRBV10-3 and TRBJ1-2, with TRBD1 identical over 7 bases. Trimming took 3 bases from V and 4 from J; bases not matched to a gene: 14. Germline-derived CDR1 and CDR2 are ENHRY and SYGVKD. This CDR3 comprises 17 residues. This CDR3 reads CAISDGTGDREGYGYTF. The CDR3 DNA sequence: TGTGCCATCAGTGACGGTACTGGGGACAGAGAGGGCTATGGCTACACCTTC.

This clonotype was detected ten times or more. The gene calls are TRBV7-8 and TRBJ1-1; 7 bases are shared with TRBD1. The CDR3 runs 12 residues. Germline values: CDR1 SGHVS, CDR2 FQNEAQ. V lost 1 base to trimming and J lost 9 bases; unmatched junction nucleotides: 2. CDR3 sequence (DNA): TGTGCCAGCAGCTTAGAGGGACAGAAAGCTTTCTTT. It translates to CASSLEGQKAFF.

The table lists this clonotype with many counts. J is TRBJ2-1 and V is TRBV12-3 or TRBV12-4, with D uncertain. The CDR3 consists of 14 residues. V gave up 3 bases and J gave up 7 bases, with 13 bases separating them. The CDR3 spells CASSLRHLGNEQFF. Written as DNA, the CDR3 is TGTGCCAGCAGTTTGAGGCATTTGGGAAATGAGCAGTTCTTC.

In its sample, this clonotype was seen many times. J is TRBJ2-3 and V is TRBV20-1; 10 nucleotides line up with TRBD2. The CDR3 runs 15 residues. CDR1 and CDR2 from the germline V gene are DFQATT and SNEGSKA (reference sequence). The ends lost 2 bases at V and 1 base at J; junction bases unmatched: 3. The CDR3 nucleotides read TGCAGTGCTAGAAGGCTAGCGGGGGGCACAGATACGCAGTATTTT. Protein sequence: CSARRLAGGTDTQYF.